The clone carrying this TCR beta chain was detected only a few times. Its antigen remains unknown. Production of TCR cDNA was by 5'RACE template switching, which also added a universal primer site and UMIs. One entry per CDR3 protein results from TCRdb running MiXCR on the 5' RACE reads. The table has hundreds of thousands of distinct CDR3 sequences, approximately 9% seen once. The sample comes from a study of T cells after yellow fever vaccination. Background on the study: Any fraction with a low cell number was prepared using SMART-Seq v4 Ultra Low Input.

V shed 6 bases and J shed 0 bases, with 12 bases lying between them. The CDR3 runs 16 residues. Study results and caveats: Relatively few clonotypes were ones that appeared in both CD4 and CD8 compartments. Any FACS-sorted repertoire could hold abundant clonotypes that contaminate it from the bulk population.

This rearrangement joins TRBV12-3 or TRBV12-4 to TRBJ1-6; D perhaps matches TRBD1 (6 bases). The source was PBMCs, collected on the day of the first yellow fever vaccination. The receptor's source is a man younger than 30 who received the YFV17D yellow fever vaccine. CDR3 sequence reads: CASSGDRTSYNSPLHF. CDR3 DNA: TGTGCCAGCAGCGGAGACAGGACCTCCTATAATTCACCCCTCCACTTT.